This TCR beta chain was sequenced in a study of regulatory T cells in long-lasting Graves disease. Arm-PCR of CDR3 regions and iRepertoire HTBI primers were the basis on which TCR beta libraries were built. TCRdb itself ran the multiplex PCR reads through MiXCR, one entry per CDR3 protein. This table has 350,000 to 500,000 distinct CDR3 sequences, roughly 23% appearing once. Germline V gene data show CDR1 as SNHLY and CDR2 as FYNNEI. Trimming removed 10 bases at V and 3 bases at J, with 20 bases between. The CDR3 is 15 residues long. The time point: persistent/refractory GD, antithyroid drugs over 5 years with positive TRAb. Extracted PBMC RNA gave rise to the TCR library. The authors diagnosed Graves' disease using American Thyroid Association guidelines. This clonotype appeared a few times.

V and J are TRBV2 and TRBJ2-3, with D perhaps given as TRBD1 or TRBD2 (6 bases each). This receptor was identified in a female donor with Graves disease. Sequenced here: peripheral blood mononuclear cells (PBMCs), sampled when the disease was refractory, from a patient treated with antithyroid drugs. The CDR3 reads CATRVGGPKTDTQYF. CDR3 bases: TGTGCCACCCGAGTCGGGGGCCCAAAAACAGATACGCAGTATTTT.